This T cell receptor beta chain was sequenced in a study of cytomegalovirus exposure and HLA in healthy donors. On this clone: As yet, its antigen is unknown.

Primers included in the PCR were 60 Vbeta and 13 Jbeta primers. Profiled with immunoSEQ multiplex PCR; TCRdb holds only in-frame clones, not every one. The sample has fewer than 200,000 clones, under 90% seen once. Notes on the study in general: According to a later analysis, donors in an Asian-associated ancestry cluster reportedly had fewer N-insertions than the roughly 670-donor mean. Using the classifier, cytomegalovirus status was reportedly diagnosed with high specificity and sensitivity. From TCR beta sequences, most subjects' HLA-A and HLA-B alleles were reportedly predicted accurately.

The CDR3 spans 15 residues. Trimming removed 1 base from V and 0 bases from J, with 9 bases in between. Germline CDR1 SGHDN, CDR2 FVKESK. The sample taken for sequencing was PBMCs. V is TRBV14 and J is TRBJ2-5; D might be TRBD2 (6 bases). The sequence was obtained from a male donor in good health and CMV-seronegative. The CDR3 protein is CASSQVGGDQETQYF. In nucleotides, the CDR3 is TGTGCCAGCAGCCAAGTGGGCGGGGACCAAGAGACCCAGTACTTC.